This T cell receptor beta chain stems from a study of early T cells in non-severe SARS-CoV-2 infection. Study details: The authors sequenced bulk RNA from unsorted whole blood, leaving chains unpaired.

The germline V gene has CDR1 GTSNPN and CDR2 SVGIG (reference sequence). The CDR3 is 14 residues long. Trimming removed 2 bases at V and 0 bases at J, with 8 bases between. The study's findings and limits: Anti-spike CD8 responses were favored in VDJdb matching, and private and CD4 specificities were missed.

Regarding this clonotype: Its antigen is unknown.

Attachment of unique molecular identifiers to individual cDNA molecules was performed. Using its own MiXCR run on the 5' RACE reads, TCRdb lists one record per CDR3 protein. The sample records roughly 60,000 distinct CDR3 sequences, 11% being singletons. Specimen: whole blood, collected at baseline. The chain has TRBV30 and TRBJ2-4; D is ambiguous. This receptor was taken from an adult who was a healthcare worker with PCR-confirmed SARS-CoV-2 infection or an uninfected control (not recorded which). This chain's CDR3 is CAWSRVVAKNIQYF. The CDR3 nucleotides read TGTGCCTGGAGTCGGGTAGTAGCCAAAAACATTCAGTACTTC.